The rows below give T cell receptor beta chains drawn from one sample of a study of T cells in Graves' hyperthyroidism and ophthalmopathy. MiXCR, applied by TCRdb to the multiplex PCR reads, yields one record per CDR3 protein. Of roughly 99,000 distinct CDR3 sequences listed, 15% to 20% are singletons. The specimen sequenced was blood. Source of these receptors: a woman aged 45 to 65 with Graves' hyperthyroidism. CDR3s include the opening cysteine and the closing phenylalanine or tryptophan. D genes are given only for firm matches. Not all rows give a size; the values are once, few, many and, for expanded clones, a class.

>TRBJ1-3|TRBV6-1|NA|TRBD1
CASRGQGGYGNTIYF
TGTGCCAGCAGAGGACAGGGGGGATATGGAAACACCATATATTTT
>TRBJ2-3|TRBV20-1|many|TRBD2
CRGLAGGSTDTQYF
TGCAGGGGGTTAGCGGGAGGTAGCACAGATACGCAGTATTTT
>TRBJ1-1|TRBV28|many|NA
CASRPGQLNTEAFF
TGTGCCAGCAGACCGGGACAACTGAACACTGAAGCTTTCTTT
>TRBJ2-2|TRBV25-1|many|NA
CASSGLTTGPGELFF
TGTGCCAGCAGTGGTCTGACGACGGGACCCGGGGAGCTGTTTTTT
>TRBJ1-6|TRBV6-1|many|NA
CASSYKGRNSPLHF
TGTGCCAGCAGCTATAAGGGGAGGAATTCACCCCTCCACTTT
>TRBJ2-2|TRBV7-2|many|NA
CASSTHRVGELFF
TGTGCCAGCAGCACACACAGGGTCGGGGAGCTGTTTTTT
>TRBJ2-2|TRBV7-9|many|NA
CASSLVHSGELFF
TGTGCCAGCAGCTTAGTCCATTCAGGGGAGCTGTTTTTT
>TRBJ1-2|TRBV11-2|NA|NA
CASSLVGSAGYTF
TGTGCCAGCAGCTTAGTCGGCTCAGCGGGCTACACCTTC
>TRBJ2-1|TRBV7-3|many|NA
CASSLPTGNEQFF
TGTGCCAGCAGCTTACCTACAGGGAATGAGCAGTTCTTC
>TRBJ1-1|TRBV11-2|few|NA
CASSQGPLEASF
TGTGCCAGCAGCCAGGGGCCACTTGAAGCTTCCTTT
>TRBJ2-1|TRBV12-3/TRBV12-4|many|TRBD2
CASSLLAGYNEQFF
TGTGCCAGCAGCCTTCTAGCGGGATACAATGAGCAGTTCTTC
>TRBJ1-1|TRBV5-1|many|NA
CASSKGANTEAFF
TGCGCCAGCAGCAAGGGAGCGAACACTGAAGCTTTCTTT
>TRBJ2-2|TRBV7-2|many|NA
CASSFVSGTGELFF
TGTGCCAGCAGCTTCGTATCTGGGACCGGGGAGCTGTTTTTT
>TRBJ2-3|TRBV24-1|NA|NA
CATSDLGGDHSDTQYF
TGTGCCACCAGTGATTTGGGAGGGGATCACTCAGATACGCAGTATTTT
>TRBJ1-4|TRBV5-1|many|NA
CASRPVGGEKLFF
TGCGCCAGCAGACCGGTAGGAGGAGAAAAACTGTTTTTT
>TRBJ1-2|TRBV20-1|many|NA
CSAPPGVNYGYTF
TGCAGTGCTCCCCCCGGGGTGAACTATGGCTACACCTTC
>TRBJ2-2|TRBV6-5|NA|NA
CASSYLTGPGELFF
TGTGCCAGCAGTTACTTGACCGGTCCCGGGGAGCTGTTTTTT
>TRBJ2-2|TRBV5-1|few|NA
CASSLTGTNTGELFF
TGCGCCAGCAGCTTGACAGGTACGAACACCGGGGAGCTGTTTTTT
>TRBJ2-3|TRBV18|many|NA
CASSLTGEDTQYF
TGTGCCAGCTCACTCACGGGGGAGGATACGCAGTATTTT
>TRBJ2-7|TRBV19|many|NA
CASSMDLGNEQYF
TGTGCCAGTAGTATGGACCTGGGCAACGAGCAGTACTTC
>TRBJ1-3|TRBV18|many|TRBD1
CASSPPVGQGADTIYF
TGTGCCAGCTCACCCCCGGTTGGACAGGGGGCGGACACCATATATTTT
>TRBJ1-4|TRBV12-3/TRBV12-4|many|TRBD1
CASSSLSGGSGKLFF
TGTGCCAGCAGTTCCCTGTCAGGGGGTAGTGGAAAACTGTTTTTT
>TRBJ1-1|TRBV11-1|once|NA
CASSPPGGANTEAFF
TGTGCCAGCAGCCCCCCAGGAGGGGCGAACACTGAAGCTTTCTTT
>TRBJ2-4|TRBV19|NA|NA
CASSGAPLAKNIQYF
TGTGCCAGTAGTGGTGCGCCACTAGCCAAAAACATTCAGTACTTC
>TRBJ1-6|TRBV4-2|many|NA
CASTRGQGGNSPLHF
TGTGCCAGCACCAGAGGGCAGGGCGGCAATTCACCCCTCCACTTT
>TRBJ2-7|TRBV4-1|many|NA
CASSQVPLEPYEQYF
TGCGCCAGCAGCCAAGTCCCACTTGAACCCTACGAGCAGTACTTC
>TRBJ1-2|TRBV7-2|many|NA
CASSSSSTGPSGYTF
TGTGCCAGCAGCTCCAGTTCGACAGGCCCCTCTGGCTACACCTTC
>TRBJ1-5|TRBV28|NA|TRBD1
CASSSPGQGLNQPQHF
TGTGCCAGCAGTTCGCCGGGACAGGGGCTCAATCAGCCCCAGCATTTT
>TRBJ2-7|TRBV27|NA|TRBD1
CASSQETGTGSYEQYF
TGCGCCAGCAGCCAAGAGACCGGGACAGGGAGCTACGAGCAGTACTTC
>TRBJ1-2|TRBV4-2|many|TRBD1
CASSQGTGNKGYTF
TGTGCCAGCAGCCAAGGGACAGGGAACAAGGGCTACACCTTC
>TRBJ2-3|TRBV24-1|many|NA
CATSDVAGASNTQYF
TGTGCCACCAGTGATGTGGCAGGGGCGTCAAATACGCAGTATTTT
>TRBJ2-1|TRBV6-1|many|TRBD1
CASSSPGQEQFF
TGTGCCAGCAGTTCTCCGGGACAGGAGCAGTTCTTC
>TRBJ1-1|TRBV10-3|many|NA
CAISESALHTEAFF
TGTGCCATCAGTGAGTCAGCTTTGCACACTGAAGCTTTCTTT
>TRBJ2-1|TRBV27|many|NA
CASSLRRGYEQFF
TGTGCCAGCAGTTTGAGGCGTGGGTATGAGCAGTTCTTC
>TRBJ1-2|TRBV12-3/TRBV12-4|NA|NA
CASRGASRRYGYTF
TGTGCCAGCAGAGGCGCCAGCAGGCGCTATGGCTACACCTTC
>TRBJ1-1|TRBV20-1|many|TRBD1
CSARGMQGQGGTEAFF
TGCAGTGCTAGAGGGATGCAGGGACAGGGAGGCACTGAAGCTTTCTTT
>TRBJ2-5|TRBV5-1|many|TRBD2
CASSRTSGSETQYF
TGCGCCAGCAGCAGGACTAGCGGGAGCGAGACCCAGTACTTC
>TRBJ2-1|TRBV20-1|many|TRBD2
CSARATLAGVYDEQFF
TGCAGTGCTAGAGCGACTCTAGCGGGAGTCTATGATGAGCAGTTCTTC
>TRBJ1-1|TRBV7-6|many|NA
CASSLVVDTEAFF
TGTGCCAGCAGCTTAGTAGTGGACACTGAAGCTTTCTTT
>TRBJ2-1|TRBV5-6|many|NA
CASSVTMEQFF
TGTGCCAGCAGCGTGACTATGGAGCAGTTCTTC
>TRBJ2-1|TRBV30|few|NA
CAWKETKQFF
TGTGCCTGGAAAGAGACCAAGCAGTTCTTC
>TRBJ2-2|TRBV6-5|NA|NA
CASSFRDGVKGELFF
TGTGCCAGCAGTTTCCGGGACGGGGTTAAAGGGGAGCTGTTTTTT
>TRBJ1-1|TRBV11-2|NA|NA
CASSLSGWTLEAFF
TGTGCCAGCAGCTTATCTGGGTGGACACTTGAAGCTTTCTTT
>TRBJ1-4|TRBV2|NA|TRBD1
CASNNRGTNEKLFF
TGTGCCAGCAACAACAGGGGGACTAATGAAAAACTGTTTTTT